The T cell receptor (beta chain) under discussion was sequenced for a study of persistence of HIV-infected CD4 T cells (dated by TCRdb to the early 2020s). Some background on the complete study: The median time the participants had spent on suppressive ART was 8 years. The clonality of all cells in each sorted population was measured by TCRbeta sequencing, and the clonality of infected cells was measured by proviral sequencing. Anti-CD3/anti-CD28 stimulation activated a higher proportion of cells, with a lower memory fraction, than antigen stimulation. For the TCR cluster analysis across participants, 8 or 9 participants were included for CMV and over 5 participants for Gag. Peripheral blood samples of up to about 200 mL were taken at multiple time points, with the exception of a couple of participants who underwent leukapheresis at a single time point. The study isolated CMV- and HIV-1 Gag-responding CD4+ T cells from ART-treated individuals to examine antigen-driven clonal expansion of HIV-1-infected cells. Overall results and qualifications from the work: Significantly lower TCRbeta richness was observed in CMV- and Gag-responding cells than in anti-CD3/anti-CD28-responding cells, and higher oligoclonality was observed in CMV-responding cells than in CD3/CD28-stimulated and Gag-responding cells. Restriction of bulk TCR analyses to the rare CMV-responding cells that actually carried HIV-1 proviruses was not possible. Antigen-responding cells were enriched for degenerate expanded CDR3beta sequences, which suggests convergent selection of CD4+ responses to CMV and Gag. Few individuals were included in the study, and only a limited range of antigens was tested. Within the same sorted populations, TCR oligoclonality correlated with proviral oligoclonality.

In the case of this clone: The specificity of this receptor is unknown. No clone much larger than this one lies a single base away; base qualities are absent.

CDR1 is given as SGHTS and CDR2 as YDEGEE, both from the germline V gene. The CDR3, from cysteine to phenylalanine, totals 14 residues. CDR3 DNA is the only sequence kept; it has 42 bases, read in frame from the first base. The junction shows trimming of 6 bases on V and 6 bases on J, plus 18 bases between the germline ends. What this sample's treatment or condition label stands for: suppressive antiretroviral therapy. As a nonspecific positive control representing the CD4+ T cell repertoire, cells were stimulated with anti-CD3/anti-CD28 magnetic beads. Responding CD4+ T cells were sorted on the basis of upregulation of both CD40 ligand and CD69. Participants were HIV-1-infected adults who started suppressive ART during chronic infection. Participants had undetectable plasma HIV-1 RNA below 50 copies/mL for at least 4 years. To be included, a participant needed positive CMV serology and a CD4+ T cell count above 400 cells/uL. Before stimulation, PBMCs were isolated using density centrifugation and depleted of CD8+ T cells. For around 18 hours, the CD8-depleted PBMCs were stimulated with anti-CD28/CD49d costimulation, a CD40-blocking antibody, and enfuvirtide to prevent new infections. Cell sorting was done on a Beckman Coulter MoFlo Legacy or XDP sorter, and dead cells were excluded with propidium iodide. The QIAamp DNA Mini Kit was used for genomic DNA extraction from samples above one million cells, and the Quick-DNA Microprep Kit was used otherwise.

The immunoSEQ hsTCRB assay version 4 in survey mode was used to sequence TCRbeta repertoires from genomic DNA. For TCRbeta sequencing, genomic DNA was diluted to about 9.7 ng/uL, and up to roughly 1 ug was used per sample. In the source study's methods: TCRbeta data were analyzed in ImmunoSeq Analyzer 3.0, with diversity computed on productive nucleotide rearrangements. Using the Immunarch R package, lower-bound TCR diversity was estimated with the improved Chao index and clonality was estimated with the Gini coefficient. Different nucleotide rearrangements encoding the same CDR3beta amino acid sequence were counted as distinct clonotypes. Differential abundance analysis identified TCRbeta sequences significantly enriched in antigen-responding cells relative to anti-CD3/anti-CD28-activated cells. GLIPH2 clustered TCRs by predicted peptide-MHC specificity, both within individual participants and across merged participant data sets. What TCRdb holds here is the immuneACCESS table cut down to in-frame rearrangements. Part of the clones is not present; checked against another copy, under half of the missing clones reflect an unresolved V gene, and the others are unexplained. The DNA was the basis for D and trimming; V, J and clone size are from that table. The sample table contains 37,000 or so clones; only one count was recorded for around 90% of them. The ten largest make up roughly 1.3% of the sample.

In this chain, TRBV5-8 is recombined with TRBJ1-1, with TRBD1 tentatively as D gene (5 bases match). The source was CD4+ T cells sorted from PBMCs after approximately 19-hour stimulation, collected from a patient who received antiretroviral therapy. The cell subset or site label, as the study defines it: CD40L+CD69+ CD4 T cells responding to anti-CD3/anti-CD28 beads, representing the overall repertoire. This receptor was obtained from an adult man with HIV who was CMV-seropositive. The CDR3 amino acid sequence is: CASIPGLNRPEAFF. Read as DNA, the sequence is TGTGCCAGCATCCCGGGACTCAATCGGCCTGAAGCTTTCTTT.